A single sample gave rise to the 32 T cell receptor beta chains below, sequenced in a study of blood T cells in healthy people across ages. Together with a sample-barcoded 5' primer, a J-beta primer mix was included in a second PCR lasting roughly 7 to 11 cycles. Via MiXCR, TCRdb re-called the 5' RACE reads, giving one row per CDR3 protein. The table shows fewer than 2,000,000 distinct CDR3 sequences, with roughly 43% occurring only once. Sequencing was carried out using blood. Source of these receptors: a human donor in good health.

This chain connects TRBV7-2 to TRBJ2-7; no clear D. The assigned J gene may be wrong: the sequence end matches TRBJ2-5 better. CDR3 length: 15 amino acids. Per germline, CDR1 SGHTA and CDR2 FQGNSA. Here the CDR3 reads CASSPVTGRAGTQYF. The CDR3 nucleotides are TGTGCCAGCAGCCCTGTAACTGGAAGGGCAGGGACCCAGTACTTC.

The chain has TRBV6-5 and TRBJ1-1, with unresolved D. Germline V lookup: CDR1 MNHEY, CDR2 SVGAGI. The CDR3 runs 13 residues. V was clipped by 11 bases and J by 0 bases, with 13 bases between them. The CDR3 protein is CACRGGVNTEAFF. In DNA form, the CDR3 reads TGTGCCTGTCGTGGTGGGGTGAACACTGAAGCTTTCTTT.

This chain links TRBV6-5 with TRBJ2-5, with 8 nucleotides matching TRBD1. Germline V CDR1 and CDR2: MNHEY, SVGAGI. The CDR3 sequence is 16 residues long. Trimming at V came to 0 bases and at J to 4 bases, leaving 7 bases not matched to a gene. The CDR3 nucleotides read TGTGCCAGCAGTTACTCTGGCAGGGGGCAAGGAGAGACCCAGTACTTC. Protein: CASSYSGRGQGETQYF.

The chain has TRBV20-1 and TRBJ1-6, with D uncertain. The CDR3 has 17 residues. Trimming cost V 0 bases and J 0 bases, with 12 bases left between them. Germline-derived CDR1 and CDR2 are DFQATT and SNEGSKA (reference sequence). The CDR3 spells CSARDTRHGSYNSPLHF. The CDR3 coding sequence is TGCAGTGCTAGAGATACAAGACACGGCTCCTATAATTCACCCCTCCACTTT.

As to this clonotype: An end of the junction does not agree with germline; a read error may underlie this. The CDR3 nucleotides read TGTGCCAGCAGGCTTGGCACAGATGCGCAGTATTTT. Translation gives CASRLGTDAQYF. V usage is TRBV6-2 or TRBV6-3 and J usage is TRBJ2-3; D remains ambiguous. Germline values: CDR1 MNHEY, CDR2 SVGEGT. CDR3 size: 12 residues.

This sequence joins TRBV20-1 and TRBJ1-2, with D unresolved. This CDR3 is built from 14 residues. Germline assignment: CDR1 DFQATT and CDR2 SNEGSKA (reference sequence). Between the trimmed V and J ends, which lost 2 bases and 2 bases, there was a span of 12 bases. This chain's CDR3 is CSARFPGGNYGYTF. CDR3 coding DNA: TGCAGTGCTAGATTTCCGGGAGGGAACTATGGCTACACCTTC.

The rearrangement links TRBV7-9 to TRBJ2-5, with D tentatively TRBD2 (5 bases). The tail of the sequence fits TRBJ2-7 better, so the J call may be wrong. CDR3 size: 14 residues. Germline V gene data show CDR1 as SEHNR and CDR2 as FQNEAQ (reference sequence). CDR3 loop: CASSPGTSWDEQYF. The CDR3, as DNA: TGTGCCAGCAGCCCGGGCACTAGTTGGGACGAGCAGTACTTC.

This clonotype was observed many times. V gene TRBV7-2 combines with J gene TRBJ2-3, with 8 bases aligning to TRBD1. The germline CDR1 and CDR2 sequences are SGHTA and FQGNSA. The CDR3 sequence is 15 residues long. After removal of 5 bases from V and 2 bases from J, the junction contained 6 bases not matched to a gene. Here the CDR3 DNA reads TGTGCCAGCAGCGTCGACAGGGGCGACACAGATACGCAGTATTTT. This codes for CASSVDRGDTDTQYF.

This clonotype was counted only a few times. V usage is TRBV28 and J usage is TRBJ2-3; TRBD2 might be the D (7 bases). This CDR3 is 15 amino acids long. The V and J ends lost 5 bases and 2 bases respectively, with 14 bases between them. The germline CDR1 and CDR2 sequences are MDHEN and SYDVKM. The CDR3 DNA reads TGTGCCAGCAGTGCAGCGGGACACCACACAGATACGCAGTATTTT. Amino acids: CASSAAGHHTDTQYF.

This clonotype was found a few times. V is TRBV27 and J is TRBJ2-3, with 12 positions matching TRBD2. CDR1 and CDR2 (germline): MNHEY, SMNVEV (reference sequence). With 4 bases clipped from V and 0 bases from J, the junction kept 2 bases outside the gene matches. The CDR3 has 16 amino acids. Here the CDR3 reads CASSWGTSGSTDTQYF. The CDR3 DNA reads TGTGCCAGCAGTTGGGGGACTAGCGGGAGCACAGATACGCAGTATTTT.

CDR3 residues: CASSSRQGHTEAFF. As DNA, the CDR3 is TGTGCCAGCAGTTCGCGACAGGGACACACTGAAGCTTTCTTT. The genes are TRBV6-5 and TRBJ1-1, with 7 positions matching TRBD1. CDR3 size: 14 residues. V was pared by 4 bases and J by 3 bases, with 5 bases of the junction left unmatched. CDR1 is MNHEY, CDR2 SVGAGI, per germline.

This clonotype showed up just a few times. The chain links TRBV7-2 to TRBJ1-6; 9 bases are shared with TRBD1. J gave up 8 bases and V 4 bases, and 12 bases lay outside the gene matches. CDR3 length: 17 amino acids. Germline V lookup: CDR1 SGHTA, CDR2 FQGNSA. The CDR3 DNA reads TGTGCCAGCAGCTCCCAGCCCGGGGGACAGGGTTATTCACCCCTCCACTTT. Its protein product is CASSSQPGGQGYSPLHF. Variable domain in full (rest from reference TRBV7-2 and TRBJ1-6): GAGVSQSPSNKVTEKGKDVELRCDPISGHTALYWYRQSLGQGLEFLIYFQGNSAPDKSGLPSDRFSAERTGGSVSTLTIQRTQQEDSAVYLCASSSQPGGQGYSPLHFGNGTRLTVT.

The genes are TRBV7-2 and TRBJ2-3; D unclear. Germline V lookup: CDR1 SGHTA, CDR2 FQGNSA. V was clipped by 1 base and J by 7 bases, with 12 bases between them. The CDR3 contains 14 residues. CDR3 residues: CASSLVPDLYTQYF. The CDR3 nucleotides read TGTGCCAGCAGCTTAGTCCCAGATCTTTATACGCAGTATTTT.

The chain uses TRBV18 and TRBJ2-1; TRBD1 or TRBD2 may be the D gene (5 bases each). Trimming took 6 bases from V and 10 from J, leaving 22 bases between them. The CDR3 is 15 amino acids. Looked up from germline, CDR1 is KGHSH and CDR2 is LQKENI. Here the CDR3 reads CASSQSGSGRGEQFF. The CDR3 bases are TGTGCCAGCTCCCAGTCAGGATCGGGACGCGGGGAGCAGTTCTTC.

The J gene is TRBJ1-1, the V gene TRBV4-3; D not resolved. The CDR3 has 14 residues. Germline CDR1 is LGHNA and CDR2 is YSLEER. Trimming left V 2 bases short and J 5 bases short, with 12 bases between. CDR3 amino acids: CASSQLGPYTEAFF. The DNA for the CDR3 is TGCGCCAGCAGCCAACTCGGCCCCTATACTGAAGCTTTCTTT.

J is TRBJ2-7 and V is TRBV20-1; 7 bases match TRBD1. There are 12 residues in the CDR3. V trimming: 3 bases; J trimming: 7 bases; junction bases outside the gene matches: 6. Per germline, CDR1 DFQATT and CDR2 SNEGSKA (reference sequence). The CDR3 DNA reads TGCAGTGCTAGCGACAGGGTGAGGGAGCAGTACTTC. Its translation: CSASDRVREQYF.

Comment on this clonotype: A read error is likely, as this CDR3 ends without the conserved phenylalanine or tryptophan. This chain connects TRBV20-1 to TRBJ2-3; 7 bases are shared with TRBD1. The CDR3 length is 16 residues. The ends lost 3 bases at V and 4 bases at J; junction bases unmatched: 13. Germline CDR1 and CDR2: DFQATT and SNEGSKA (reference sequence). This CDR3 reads CSARSLEGAYSDTQYC. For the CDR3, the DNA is TGCAGTGCTAGGTCCCTAGAGGGGGCTTATTCAGATACGCAGTATTGT.

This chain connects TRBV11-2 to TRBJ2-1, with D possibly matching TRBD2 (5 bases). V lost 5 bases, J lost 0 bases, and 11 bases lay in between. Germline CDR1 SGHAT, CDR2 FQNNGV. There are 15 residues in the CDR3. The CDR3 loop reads CASSKDGGSYNEQFF. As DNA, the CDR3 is TGTGCCAGCAGCAAGGACGGAGGCTCCTACAATGAGCAGTTCTTC.

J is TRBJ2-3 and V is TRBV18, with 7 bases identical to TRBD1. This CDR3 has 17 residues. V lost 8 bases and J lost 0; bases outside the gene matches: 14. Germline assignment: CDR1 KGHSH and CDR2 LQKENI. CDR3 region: CASKRPGTDLSTDTQYF. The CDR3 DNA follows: TGTGCCAGCAAGAGACCCGGGACAGACTTAAGCACAGATACGCAGTATTTT.

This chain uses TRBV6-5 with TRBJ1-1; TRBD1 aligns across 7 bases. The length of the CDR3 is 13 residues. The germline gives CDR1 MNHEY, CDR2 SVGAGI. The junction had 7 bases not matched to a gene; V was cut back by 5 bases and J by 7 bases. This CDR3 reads CASSPGQIIEAFF. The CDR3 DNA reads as TGTGCCAGCAGTCCGGGACAGATCATTGAAGCTTTCTTT.

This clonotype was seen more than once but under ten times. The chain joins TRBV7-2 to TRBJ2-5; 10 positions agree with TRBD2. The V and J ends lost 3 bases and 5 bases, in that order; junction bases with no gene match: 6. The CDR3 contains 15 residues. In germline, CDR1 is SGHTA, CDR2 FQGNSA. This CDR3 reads CASSFNSGGSETQYF. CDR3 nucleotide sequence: TGTGCCAGCAGCTTCAATAGCGGGGGGTCGGAGACCCAGTACTTC.

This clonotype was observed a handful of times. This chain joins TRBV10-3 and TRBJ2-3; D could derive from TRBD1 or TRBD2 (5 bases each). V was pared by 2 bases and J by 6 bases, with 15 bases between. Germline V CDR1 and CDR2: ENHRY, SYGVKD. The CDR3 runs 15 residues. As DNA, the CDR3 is TGTGCCATCAGTGAGACAGGCCGGGGTCAGGATACGCAGTATTTT. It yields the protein CAISETGRGQDTQYF.

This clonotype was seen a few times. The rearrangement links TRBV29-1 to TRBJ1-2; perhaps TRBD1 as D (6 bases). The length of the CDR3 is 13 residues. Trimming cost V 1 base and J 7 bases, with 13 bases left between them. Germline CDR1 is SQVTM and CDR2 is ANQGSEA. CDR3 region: CSVEVWGLGGYTF. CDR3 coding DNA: TGCAGCGTTGAAGTCTGGGGGCTGGGTGGCTACACCTTC.

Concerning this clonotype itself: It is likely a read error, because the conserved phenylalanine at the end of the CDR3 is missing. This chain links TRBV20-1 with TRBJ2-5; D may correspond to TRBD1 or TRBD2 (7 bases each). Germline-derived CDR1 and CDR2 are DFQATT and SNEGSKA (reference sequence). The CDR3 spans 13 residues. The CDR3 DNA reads TGCAGCGCTTCTCAGGGGGGGCAAGAGACCCAGTACTTA. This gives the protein CSASQGGQETQYL.

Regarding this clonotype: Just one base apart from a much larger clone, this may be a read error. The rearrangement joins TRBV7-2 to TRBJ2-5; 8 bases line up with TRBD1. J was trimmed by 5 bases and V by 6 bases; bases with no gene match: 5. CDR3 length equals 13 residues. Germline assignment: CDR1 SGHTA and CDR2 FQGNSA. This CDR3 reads CASSPDRDETQYF. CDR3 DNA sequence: TGTGCCAGCAGTCCGGACAGGGATGAGACCCAGTACTTC.

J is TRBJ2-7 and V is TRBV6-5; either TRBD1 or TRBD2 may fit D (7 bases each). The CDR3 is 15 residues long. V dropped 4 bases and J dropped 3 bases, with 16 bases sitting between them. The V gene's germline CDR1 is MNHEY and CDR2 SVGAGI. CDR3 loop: CASSSGGGFDYEQYF. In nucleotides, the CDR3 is TGTGCCAGCAGTTCAGGGGGGGGTTTTGACTACGAGCAGTACTTC.

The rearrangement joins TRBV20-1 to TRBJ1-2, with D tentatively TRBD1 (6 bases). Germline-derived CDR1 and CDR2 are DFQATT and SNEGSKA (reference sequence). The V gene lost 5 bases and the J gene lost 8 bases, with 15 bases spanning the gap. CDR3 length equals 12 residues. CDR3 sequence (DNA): TGCAGTGCTTCCCAGAGGGGGGGAGGCTACACCTTC. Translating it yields CSASQRGGGYTF.

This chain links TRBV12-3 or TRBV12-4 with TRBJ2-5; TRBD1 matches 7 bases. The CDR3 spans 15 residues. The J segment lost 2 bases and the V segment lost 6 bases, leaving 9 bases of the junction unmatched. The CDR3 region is CASRGPGQNQETQYF. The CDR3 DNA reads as TGTGCCAGCAGAGGACCGGGACAGAATCAAGAGACCCAGTACTTC.

Written as DNA, the CDR3 is TGTGCCAGCAGTTTCGCGGGGGGAAAGGGCTACACCTTC. This codes for CASSFAGGKGYTF. The rearrangement joins TRBV12-3 or TRBV12-4 to TRBJ1-2; D is perhaps TRBD1 (5 bases). The CDR3 length is 13 residues. With 3 bases removed from V and 8 bases from J, the gap between germline ends came to 13 bases.

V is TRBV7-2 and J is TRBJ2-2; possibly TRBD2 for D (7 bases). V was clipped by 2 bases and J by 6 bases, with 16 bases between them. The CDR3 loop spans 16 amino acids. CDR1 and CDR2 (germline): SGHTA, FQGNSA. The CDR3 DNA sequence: TGTGCCAGCAGCTTAACCGGGGGAGGGGGGGCCGGGGAGCTGTTTTTT. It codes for CASSLTGGGGAGELFF.

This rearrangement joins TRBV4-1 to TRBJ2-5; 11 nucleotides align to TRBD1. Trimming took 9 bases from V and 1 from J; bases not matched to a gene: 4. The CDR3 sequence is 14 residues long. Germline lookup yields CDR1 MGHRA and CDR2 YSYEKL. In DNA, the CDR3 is TGCGCCAGTTCCGGACAGGGGGCCCAAGAGACCCAGTACTTC. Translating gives CASSGQGAQETQYF.

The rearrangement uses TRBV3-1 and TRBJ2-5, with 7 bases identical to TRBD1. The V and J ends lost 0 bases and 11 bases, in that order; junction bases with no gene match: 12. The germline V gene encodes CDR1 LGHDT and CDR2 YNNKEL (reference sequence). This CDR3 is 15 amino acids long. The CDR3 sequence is CASSQERQGRNEQYF. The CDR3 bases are TGTGCCAGCAGCCAAGAGAGACAGGGTCGAAATGAGCAGTACTTC.